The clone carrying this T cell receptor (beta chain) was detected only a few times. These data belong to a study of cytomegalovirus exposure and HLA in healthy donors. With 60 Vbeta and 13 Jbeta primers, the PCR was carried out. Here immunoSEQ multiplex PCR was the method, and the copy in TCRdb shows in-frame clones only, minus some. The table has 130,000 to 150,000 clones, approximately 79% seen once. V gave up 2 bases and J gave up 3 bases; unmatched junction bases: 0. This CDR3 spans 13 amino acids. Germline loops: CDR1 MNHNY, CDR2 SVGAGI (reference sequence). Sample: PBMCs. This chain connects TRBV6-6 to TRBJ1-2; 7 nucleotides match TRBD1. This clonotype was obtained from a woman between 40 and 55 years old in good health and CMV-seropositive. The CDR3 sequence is CASSYDRDYGYTF. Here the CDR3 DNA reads TGTGCCAGCAGTTACGACAGGGACTATGGCTACACCTTC.